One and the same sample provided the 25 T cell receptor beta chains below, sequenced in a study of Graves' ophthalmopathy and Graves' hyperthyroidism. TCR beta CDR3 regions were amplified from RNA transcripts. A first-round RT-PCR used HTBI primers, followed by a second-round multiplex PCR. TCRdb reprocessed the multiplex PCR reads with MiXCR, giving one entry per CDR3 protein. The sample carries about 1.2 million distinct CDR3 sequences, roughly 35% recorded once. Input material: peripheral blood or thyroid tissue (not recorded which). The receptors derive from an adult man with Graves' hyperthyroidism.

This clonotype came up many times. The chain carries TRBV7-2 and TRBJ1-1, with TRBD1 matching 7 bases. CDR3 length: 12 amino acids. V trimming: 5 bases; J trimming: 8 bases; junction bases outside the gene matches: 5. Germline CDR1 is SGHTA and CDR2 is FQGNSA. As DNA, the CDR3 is TGTGCCAGCAGCGCCCGGGACAGAGAAGCTTTCTTT. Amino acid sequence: CASSARDREAFF.

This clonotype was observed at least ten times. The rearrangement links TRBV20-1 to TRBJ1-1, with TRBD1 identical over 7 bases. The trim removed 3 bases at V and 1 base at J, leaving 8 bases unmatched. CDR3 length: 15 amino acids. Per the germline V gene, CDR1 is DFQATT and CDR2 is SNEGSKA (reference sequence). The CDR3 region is CSARDWDRQNTEAFF. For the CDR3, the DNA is TGCAGTGCTAGGGACTGGGACAGACAGAACACTGAAGCTTTCTTT.

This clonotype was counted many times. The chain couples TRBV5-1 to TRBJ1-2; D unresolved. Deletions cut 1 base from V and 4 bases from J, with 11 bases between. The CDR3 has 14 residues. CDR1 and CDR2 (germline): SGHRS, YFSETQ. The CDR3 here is CASSLLAPSYGYTF. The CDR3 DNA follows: TGCGCCAGCAGCTTGCTCGCCCCATCCTATGGCTACACCTTC.

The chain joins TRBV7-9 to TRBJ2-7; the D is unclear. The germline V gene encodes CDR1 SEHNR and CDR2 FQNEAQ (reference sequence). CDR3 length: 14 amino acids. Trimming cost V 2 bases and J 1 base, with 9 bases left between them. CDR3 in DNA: TGTGCCAGCAGCTTAAACGCGAGGTCCTACGAGCAGTACTTC. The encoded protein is CASSLNARSYEQYF.

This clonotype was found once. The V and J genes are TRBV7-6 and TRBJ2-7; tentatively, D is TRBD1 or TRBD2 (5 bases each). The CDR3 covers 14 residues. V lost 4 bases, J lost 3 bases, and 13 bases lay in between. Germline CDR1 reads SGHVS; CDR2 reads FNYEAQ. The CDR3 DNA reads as TGTGCCAGCAGCTACCGGGACGGAGTCTACGAGCAGTACTTC. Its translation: CASSYRDGVYEQYF.

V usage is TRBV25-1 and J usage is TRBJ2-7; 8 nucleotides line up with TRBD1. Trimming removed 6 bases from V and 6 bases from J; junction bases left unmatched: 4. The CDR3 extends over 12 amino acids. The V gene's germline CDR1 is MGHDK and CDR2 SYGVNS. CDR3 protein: CASRGQAGEQYF. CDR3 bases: TGTGCCAGCAGGGGACAGGCGGGCGAGCAGTACTTC.

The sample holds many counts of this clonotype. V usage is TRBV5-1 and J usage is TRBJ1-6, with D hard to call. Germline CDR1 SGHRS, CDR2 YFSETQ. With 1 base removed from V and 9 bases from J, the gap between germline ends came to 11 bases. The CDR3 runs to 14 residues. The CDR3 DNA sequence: TGCGCCAGCAGCTTGTCGTCGGGCAGTTCACCCCTCCACTTT. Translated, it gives CASSLSSGSSPLHF. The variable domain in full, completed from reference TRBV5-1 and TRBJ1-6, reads KAGVTQTPRYLIKTRGQQVTLSCSPISGHRSVSWYQQTPGQGLQFLFEYFSETQRNKGNFPGRFSGRQFSNSRSEMNVSTLELGDSALYLCASSLSSGSSPLHFGNGTRLTVT.

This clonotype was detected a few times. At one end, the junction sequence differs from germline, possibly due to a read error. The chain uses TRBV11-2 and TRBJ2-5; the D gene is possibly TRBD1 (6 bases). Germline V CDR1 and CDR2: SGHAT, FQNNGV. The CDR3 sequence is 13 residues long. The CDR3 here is CASSLFYRDTHYF. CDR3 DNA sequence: TGTGCCAGCAGCTTATTCTATCGGGACACCCACTACTTC.

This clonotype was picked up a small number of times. This CDR3 is CAGTSPGGTEAFF. Here the CDR3 DNA reads TGTGCCGGCACCTCCCCAGGGGGCACTGAAGCTTTCTTT. The chain couples TRBV6-5 to TRBJ1-1, with 7 bases fitting TRBD1. Trimming cost V 11 bases and J 4 bases; bases outside gene matches: 10. The CDR3 spans 13 residues. The V gene's germline CDR1 is MNHEY and CDR2 SVGAGI.

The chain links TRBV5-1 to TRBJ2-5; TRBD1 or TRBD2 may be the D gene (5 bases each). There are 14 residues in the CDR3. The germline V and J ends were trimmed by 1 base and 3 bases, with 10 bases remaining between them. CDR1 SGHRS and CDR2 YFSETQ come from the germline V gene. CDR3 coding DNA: TGCGCCAGCAGCTTGTGGGACCCAAAAGAGACCCAGTACTTC. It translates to CASSLWDPKETQYF.

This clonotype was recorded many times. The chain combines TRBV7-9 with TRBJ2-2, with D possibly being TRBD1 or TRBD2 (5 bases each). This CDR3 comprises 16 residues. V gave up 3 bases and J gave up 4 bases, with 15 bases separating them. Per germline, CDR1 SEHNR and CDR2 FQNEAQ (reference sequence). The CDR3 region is CASSFQLGGPTGELFF. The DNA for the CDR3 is TGTGCCAGCAGCTTTCAGCTTGGGGGACCCACCGGGGAGCTGTTTTTT. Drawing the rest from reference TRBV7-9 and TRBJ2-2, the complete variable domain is DTGVSQNPRHKITKRGQNVTFRCDPISEHNRLYWYRQTLGQGPEFLTYFQNEAQLEKSRLLSDRFSAERPKGSFSTLEIQRTEQGDSAMYLCASSFQLGGPTGELFFGEGSRLTVL.

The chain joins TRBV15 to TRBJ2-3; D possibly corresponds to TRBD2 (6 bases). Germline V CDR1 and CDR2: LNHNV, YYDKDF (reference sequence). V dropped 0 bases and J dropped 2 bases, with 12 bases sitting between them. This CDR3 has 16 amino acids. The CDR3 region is CATSRDRGRSTDTQYF. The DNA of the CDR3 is TGTGCCACCAGCAGAGATCGGGGGAGATCCACAGATACGCAGTATTTT.

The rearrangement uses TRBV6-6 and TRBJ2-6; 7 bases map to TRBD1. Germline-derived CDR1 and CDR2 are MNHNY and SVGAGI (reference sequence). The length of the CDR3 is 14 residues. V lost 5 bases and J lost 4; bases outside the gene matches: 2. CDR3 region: CASSQGQGANVLTF. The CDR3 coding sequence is TGTGCCAGCAGTCAGGGACAGGGGGCCAACGTCCTGACTTTC.

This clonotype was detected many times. CDR3 nucleotide sequence: TGTGCCAGCAGTGAACCGGGACAGGGGGTCTACGAGCAGTACTTC. Its protein is CASSEPGQGVYEQYF. The chain joins TRBV12-3 or TRBV12-4 to TRBJ2-7; 11 bases match TRBD1. This CDR3 is built from 15 residues. V gave up 5 bases and J gave up 3 bases; unmatched junction bases: 6.

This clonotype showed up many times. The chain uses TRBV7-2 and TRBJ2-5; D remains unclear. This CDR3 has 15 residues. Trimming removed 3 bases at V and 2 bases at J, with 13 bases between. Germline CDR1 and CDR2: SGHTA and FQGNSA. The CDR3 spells CASSFPKGRQETQYF. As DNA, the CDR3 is TGTGCCAGCAGCTTCCCAAAGGGAAGACAAGAGACCCAGTACTTC.

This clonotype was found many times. The CDR3 region is CASGVAPYEQYF. CDR3 DNA sequence: TGTGCCAGCGGGGTGGCCCCCTACGAGCAGTACTTC. This chain joins TRBV7-9 and TRBJ2-7; D call uncertain. From germline, CDR1 is SEHNR and CDR2 FQNEAQ (reference sequence). V was pared by 8 bases and J by 2 bases, with 10 bases between. CDR3 length: 12 residues.

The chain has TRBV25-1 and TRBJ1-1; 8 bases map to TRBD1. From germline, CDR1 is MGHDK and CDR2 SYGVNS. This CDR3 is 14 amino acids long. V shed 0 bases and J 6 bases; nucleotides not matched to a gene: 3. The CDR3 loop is CASSEYGTGPEAFF. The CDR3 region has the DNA TGTGCCAGCAGTGAATATGGGACAGGTCCTGAAGCTTTCTTT.

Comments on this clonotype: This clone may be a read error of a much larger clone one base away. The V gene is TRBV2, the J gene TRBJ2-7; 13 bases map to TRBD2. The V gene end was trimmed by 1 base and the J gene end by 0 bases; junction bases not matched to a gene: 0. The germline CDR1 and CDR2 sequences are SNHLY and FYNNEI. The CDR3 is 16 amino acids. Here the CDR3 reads CASSEGTSGSSYEQYF. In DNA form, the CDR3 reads TGTGCCAGCAGTGAAGGGACTAGCGGGAGCTCCTACGAGCAGTACTTC.

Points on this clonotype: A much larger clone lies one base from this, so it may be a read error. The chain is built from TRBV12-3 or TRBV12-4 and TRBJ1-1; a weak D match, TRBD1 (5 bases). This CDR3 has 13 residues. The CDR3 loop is CASSSQVRTEALF. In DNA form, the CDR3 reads TGTGCCAGCAGTTCACAGGTACGCACTGAAGCTCTCTTT.

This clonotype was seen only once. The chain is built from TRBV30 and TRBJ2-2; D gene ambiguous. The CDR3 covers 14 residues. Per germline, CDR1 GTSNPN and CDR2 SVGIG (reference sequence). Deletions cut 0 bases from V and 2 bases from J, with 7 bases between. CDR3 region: CAWSVGQNTGELFF. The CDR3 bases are TGTGCCTGGAGTGTAGGCCAAAACACCGGGGAGCTGTTTTTT.

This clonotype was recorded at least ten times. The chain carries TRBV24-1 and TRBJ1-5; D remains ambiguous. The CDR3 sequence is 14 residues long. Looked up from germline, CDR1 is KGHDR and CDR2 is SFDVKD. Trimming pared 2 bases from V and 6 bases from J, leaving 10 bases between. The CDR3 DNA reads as TGTGCCACCAGTGATTGGGGTTCCAGTCAGCCCCAGCATTTT. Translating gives CATSDWGSSQPQHF.

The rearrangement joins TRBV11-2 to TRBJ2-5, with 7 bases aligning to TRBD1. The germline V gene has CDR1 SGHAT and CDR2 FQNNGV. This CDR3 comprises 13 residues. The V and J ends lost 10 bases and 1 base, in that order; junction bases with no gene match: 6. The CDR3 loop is CATSGTAQETQYF. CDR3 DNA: TGTGCCACCTCCGGGACAGCCCAAGAGACCCAGTACTTC.

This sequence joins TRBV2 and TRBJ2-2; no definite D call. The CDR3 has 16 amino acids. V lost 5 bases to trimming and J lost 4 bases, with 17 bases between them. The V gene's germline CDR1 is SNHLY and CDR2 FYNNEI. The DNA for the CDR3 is TGTGCCAGCAGTTGGTGGTACCCTGCAAGCACCGGGGAGCTGTTTTTT. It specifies CASSWWYPASTGELFF.

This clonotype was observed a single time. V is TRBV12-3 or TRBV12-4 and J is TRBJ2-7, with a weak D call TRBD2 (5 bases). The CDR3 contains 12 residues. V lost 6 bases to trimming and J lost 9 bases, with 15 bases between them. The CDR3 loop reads CASSPPGIGQYF. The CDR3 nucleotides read TGTGCCAGCAGCCCCCCGGGGATAGGGCAGTACTTC.

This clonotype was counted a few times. The DNA of the CDR3 is TGTGCCAGCAGCTTAACGATACGGACGGGATCGGCCTACGAGCAGTACTTC. Translated: CASSLTIRTGSAYEQYF. The rearrangement uses TRBV11-2 and TRBJ2-7; weak D call: TRBD2 (5 bases). Germline V gene lookup returns CDR1 SGHAT and CDR2 FQNNGV. The CDR3 consists of 17 residues. Trimming took 2 bases from V and 2 from J, leaving 19 bases between them. Full variable domain (outside the CDR3, taken from reference TRBV11-2 and TRBJ2-7): EAGVAQSPRYKIIEKRQSVAFWCNPISGHATLYWYQQILGQGPKLLIQFQNNGVVDDSQLPKDRFSAERLKGVDSTLKIQPAKLEDSAVYLCASSLTIRTGSAYEQYFGPGTRLTVT.